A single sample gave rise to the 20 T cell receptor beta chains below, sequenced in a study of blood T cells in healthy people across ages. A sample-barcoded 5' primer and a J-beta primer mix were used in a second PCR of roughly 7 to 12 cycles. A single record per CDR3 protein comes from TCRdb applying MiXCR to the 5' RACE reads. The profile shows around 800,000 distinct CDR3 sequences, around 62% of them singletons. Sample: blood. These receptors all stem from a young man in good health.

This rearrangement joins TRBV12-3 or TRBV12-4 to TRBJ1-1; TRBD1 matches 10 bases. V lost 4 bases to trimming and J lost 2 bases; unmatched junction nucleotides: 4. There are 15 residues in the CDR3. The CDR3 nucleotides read TGTGCCAGCAGTTCTACGACAGGGGGCAACACTGAAGCTTTCTTT. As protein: CASSSTTGGNTEAFF.

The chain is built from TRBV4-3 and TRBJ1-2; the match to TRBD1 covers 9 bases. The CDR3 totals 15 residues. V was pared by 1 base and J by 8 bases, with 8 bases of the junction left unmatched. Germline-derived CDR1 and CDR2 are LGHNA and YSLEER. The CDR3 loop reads CASSQVSQGARGYTF. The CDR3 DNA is TGCGCCAGCAGCCAAGTCTCACAGGGGGCTCGAGGCTACACCTTC.

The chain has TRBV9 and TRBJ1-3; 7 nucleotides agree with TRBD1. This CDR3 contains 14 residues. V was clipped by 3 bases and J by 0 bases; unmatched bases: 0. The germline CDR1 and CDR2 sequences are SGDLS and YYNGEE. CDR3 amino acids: CASSGDSSGNTIYF. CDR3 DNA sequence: TGTGCCAGCAGCGGGGACAGCTCTGGAAACACCATATATTTT.

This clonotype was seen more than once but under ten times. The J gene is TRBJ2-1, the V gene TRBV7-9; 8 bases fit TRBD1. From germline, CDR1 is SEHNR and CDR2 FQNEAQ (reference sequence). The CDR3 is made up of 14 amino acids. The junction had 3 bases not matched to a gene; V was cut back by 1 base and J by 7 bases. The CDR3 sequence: CASSLGTGMNEQFF. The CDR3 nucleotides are TGTGCCAGCAGCTTAGGGACAGGGATGAATGAGCAGTTCTTC. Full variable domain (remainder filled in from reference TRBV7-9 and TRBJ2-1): DTGVSQNPRHKITKRGQNVTFRCDPISEHNRLYWYRQTLGQGPEFLTYFQNEAQLEKSRLLSDRFSAERPKGSFSTLEIQRTEQGDSAMYLCASSLGTGMNEQFFGPGTRLTVL.

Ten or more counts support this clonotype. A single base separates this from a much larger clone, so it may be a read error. The CDR3 region is CSATVRSGANVLTF. In nucleotides, the CDR3 is TGCAGCGCGACAGTACGCTCTGGGGCCAACGTCCTGACTTTC. The rearrangement uses TRBV29-1 and TRBJ2-6; a weak D match, TRBD1 (5 bases). The CDR3 sequence is 14 residues long. V was shortened by 7 bases and J by 0 bases, with 10 bases between the two germline ends. Germline V gives CDR1 SQVTM, CDR2 ANQGSEA.

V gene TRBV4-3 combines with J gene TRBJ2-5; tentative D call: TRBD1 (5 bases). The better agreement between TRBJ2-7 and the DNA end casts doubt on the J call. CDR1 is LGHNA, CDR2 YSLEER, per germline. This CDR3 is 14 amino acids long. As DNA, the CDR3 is TGCGCCAGCAGCCAAGGACAGTTTTCGTACGAGCAGTACTTC. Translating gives CASSQGQFSYEQYF.

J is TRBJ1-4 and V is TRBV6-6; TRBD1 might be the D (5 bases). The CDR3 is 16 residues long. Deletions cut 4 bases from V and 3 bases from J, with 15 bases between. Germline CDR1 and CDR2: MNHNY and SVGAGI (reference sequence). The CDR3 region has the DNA TGTGCCAGCAGTTCACAATACCGGGACTCTAATGAAAAACTGTTTTTT. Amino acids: CASSSQYRDSNEKLFF.

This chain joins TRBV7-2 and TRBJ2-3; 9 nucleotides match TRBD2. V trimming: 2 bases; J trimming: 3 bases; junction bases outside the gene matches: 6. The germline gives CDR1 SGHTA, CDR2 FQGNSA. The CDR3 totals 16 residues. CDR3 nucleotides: TGTGCCAGCAGCTTAATGGCTAGCGGGGCGACAGATACGCAGTATTTT. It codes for CASSLMASGATDTQYF.

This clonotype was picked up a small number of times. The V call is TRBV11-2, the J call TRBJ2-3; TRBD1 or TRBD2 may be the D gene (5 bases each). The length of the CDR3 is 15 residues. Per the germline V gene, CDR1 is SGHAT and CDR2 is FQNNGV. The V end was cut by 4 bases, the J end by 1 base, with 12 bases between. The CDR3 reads CASSSGTSRTDTQYF. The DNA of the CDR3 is TGTGCCAGCAGCTCAGGGACCTCCCGCACAGATACGCAGTATTTT.

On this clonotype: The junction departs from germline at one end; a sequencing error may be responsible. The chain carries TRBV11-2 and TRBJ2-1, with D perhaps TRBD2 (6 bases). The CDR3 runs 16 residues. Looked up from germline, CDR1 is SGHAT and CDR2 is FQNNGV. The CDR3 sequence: CTSSAKRRGWYNEQFF. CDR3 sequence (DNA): TGTACCAGCAGCGCAAAGCGGCGGGGCTGGTACAATGAGCAGTTCTTC.

In nucleotides, the CDR3 is TGTGCCAGCAGCGTAGAAGTGGGCAGGATTTACGAGCAGTACTTC. Translating gives CASSVEVGRIYEQYF. The chain is built from TRBV9 and TRBJ2-4; D is uncertain. The end of the DNA is better explained by TRBJ2-7, so the J call may be wrong. The CDR3 length is 15 residues. Germline-derived CDR1 and CDR2 are SGDLS and YYNGEE.

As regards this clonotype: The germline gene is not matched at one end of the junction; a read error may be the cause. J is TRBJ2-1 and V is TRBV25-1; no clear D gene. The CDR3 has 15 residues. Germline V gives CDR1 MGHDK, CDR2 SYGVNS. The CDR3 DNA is TGTGCCCGCAGTGACCAAGGGAAGCTAGACAATGAGCAGTTCTTC. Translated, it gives CARSDQGKLDNEQFF.

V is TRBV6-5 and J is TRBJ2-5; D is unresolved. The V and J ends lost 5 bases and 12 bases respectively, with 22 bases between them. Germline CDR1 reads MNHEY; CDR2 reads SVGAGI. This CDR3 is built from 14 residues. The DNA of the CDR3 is TGTGCCAGCAGTGACCTCACCTCATCCTACGAGAAGTACTTC. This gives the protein CASSDLTSSYEKYF.

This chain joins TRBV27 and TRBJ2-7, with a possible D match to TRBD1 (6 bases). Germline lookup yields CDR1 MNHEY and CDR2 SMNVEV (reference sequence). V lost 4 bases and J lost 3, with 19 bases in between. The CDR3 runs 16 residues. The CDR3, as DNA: TGTGCCAGCAGTTGGGAAACAGGGCGACCCCACTACGAGCAGTACTTC. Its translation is CASSWETGRPHYEQYF.

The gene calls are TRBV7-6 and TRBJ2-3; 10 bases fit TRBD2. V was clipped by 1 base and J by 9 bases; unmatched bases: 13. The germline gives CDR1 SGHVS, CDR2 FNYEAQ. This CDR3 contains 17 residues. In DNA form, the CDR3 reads TGTGCCAGCAGCTTAGACCCAGCGGGGGGGGTCCAGGGGACGCAGTATTTT. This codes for CASSLDPAGGVQGTQYF. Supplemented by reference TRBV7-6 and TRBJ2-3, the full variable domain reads GAGVSQSPRYKVTKRGQDVALRCDPISGHVSLYWYRQALGQGPEFLTYFNYEAQQDKSGLPNDRFSAERPEGSISTLTIQRTEQRDSAMYRCASSLDPAGGVQGTQYFGPGTRLTVL.

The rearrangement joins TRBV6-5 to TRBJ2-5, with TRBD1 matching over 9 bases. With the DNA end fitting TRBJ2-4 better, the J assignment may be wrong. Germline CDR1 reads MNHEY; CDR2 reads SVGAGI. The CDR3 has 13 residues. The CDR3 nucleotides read TGTGCCAGCAGTACCGACAGGGGGACCATTCAGTACTTC. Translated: CASSTDRGTIQYF.

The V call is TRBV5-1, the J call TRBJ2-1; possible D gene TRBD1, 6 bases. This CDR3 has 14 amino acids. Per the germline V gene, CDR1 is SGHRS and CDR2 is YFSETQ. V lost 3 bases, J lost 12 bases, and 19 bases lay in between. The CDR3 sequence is CASSYENRALGQFF. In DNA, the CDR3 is TGCGCCAGCAGCTACGAGAACAGGGCCTTAGGGCAGTTCTTC. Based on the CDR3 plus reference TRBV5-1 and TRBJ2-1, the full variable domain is KAGVTQTPRYLIKTRGQQVTLSCSPISGHRSVSWYQQTPGQGLQFLFEYFSETQRNKGNFPGRFSGRQFSNSRSEMNVSTLELGDSALYLCASSYENRALGQFFGPGTRLTVL.

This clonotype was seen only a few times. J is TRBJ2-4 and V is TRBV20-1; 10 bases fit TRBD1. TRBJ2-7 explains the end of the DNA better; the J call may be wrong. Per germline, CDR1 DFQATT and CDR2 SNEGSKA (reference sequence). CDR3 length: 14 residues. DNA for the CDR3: TGCAGTGCTAGAGAGGGGACAGGGGTCTCCGAGCAGTACTTC. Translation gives CSAREGTGVSEQYF.

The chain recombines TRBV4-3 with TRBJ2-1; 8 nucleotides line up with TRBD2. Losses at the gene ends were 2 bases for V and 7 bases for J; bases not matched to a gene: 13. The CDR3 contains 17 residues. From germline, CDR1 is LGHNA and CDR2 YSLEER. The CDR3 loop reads CASSQILLAGGGNEQFF. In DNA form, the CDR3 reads TGCGCCAGCAGCCAAATCCTCCTGGCGGGGGGAGGAAATGAGCAGTTCTTC.

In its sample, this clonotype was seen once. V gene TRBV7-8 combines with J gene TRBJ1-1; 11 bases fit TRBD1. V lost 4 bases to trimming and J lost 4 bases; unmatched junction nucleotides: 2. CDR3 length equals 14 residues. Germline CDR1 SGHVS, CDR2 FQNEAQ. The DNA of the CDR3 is TGTGCCAGCAGCTCGGACAGGGGGCTCACTGAAGCTTTCTTT. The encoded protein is CASSSDRGLTEAFF.